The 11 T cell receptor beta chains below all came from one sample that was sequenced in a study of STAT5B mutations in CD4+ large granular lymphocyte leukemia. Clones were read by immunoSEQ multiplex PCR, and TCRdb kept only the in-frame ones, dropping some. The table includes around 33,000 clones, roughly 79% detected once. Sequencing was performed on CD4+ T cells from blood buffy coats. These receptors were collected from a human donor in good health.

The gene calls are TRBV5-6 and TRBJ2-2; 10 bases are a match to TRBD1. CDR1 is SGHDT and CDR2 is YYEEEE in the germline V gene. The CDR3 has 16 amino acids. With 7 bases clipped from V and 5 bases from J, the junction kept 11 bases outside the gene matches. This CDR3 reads CASQTTGTGETGELFF. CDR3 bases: TGTGCCAGCCAGACCACCGGGACAGGGGAAACCGGGGAGCTGTTTTTT.

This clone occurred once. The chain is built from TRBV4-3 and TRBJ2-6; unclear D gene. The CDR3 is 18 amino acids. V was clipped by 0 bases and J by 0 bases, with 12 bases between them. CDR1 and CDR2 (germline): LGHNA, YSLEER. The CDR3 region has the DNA TGCGCCAGCAGCCAAGATCTTGGGCACCTCTCTGGGGCCAACGTCCTGACTTTC. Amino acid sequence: CASSQDLGHLSGANVLTF.

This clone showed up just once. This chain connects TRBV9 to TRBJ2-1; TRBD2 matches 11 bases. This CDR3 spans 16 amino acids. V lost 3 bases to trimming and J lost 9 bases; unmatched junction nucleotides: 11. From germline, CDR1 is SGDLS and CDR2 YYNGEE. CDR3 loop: CASSETSGTVLGEQFF. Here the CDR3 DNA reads TGTGCCAGCAGCGAGACTAGCGGGACGGTACTGGGTGAGCAGTTCTTC.

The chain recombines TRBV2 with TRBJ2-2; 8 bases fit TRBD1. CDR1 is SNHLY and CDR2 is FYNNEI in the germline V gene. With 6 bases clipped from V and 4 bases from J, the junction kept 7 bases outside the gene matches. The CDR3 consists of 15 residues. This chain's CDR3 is CASRQGASRTGELFF. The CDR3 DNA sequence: TGTGCCAGCAGGCAGGGGGCGAGTCGCACCGGGGAGCTGTTTTTT.

CDR3 sequence: CASSVAGAGISGNTIYF. CDR3 nucleotides: TGTGCCAGCAGCGTAGCTGGGGCAGGCATCTCTGGAAACACCATATATTTT. This chain uses TRBV9 with TRBJ1-3; D may be TRBD1 (5 bases). CDR1 SGDLS and CDR2 YYNGEE come from the germline V gene. CDR3 size: 17 residues. Trimming cost V 0 bases and J 0 bases, with 13 bases left between them. Full variable domain (remainder filled in from reference TRBV9 and TRBJ1-3): DSGVTQTPKHLITATGQRVTLRCSPRSGDLSVYWYQQSLDQGLQFLIQYYNGEERAKGNILERFSAQQFPDLHSELNLSSLELGDSALYFCASSVAGAGISGNTIYFGEGSWLTVV.

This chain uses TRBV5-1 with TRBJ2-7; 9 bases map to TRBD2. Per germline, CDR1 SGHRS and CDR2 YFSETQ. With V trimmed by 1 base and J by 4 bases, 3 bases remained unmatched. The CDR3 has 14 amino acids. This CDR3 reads CASSLISGSYEQYF. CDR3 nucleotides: TGCGCCAGCAGCTTGATTAGCGGGAGTTACGAGCAGTACTTC.

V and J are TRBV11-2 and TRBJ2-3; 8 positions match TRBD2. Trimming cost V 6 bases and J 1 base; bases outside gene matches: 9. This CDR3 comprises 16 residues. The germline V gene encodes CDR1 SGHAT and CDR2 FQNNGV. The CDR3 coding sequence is TGTGCCAGCAGGAGGGGGGGCGGGAGGCGCACAGATACGCAGTATTTT. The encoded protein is CASRRGGGRRTDTQYF.

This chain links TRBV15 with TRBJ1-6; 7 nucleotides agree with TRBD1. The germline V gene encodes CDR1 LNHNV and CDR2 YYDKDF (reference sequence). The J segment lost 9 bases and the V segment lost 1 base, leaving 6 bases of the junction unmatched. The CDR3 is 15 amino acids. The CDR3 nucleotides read TGTGCCACCAGCAGAGGGACAGGCCCTGGTTCACCCCTCCACTTT. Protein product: CATSRGTGPGSPLHF.

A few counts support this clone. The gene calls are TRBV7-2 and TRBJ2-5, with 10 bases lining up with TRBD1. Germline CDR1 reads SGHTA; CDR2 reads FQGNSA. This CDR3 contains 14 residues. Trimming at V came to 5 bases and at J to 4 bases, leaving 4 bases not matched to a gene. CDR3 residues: CASSPDRGRETQYF. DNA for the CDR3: TGTGCCAGCAGCCCCGACAGGGGGCGAGAGACCCAGTACTTC.

CDR3 region: CASSISGVYQETQYF. CDR3 nucleotide sequence: TGTGCCAGCAGCATTAGCGGGGTGTACCAAGAGACCCAGTACTTC. This rearrangement joins TRBV6-5 to TRBJ2-5; TRBD2 aligns across 8 bases. Germline V gene sequence: CDR1 MNHEY, CDR2 SVGAGI. The CDR3 runs to 15 residues. J lost 0 bases, V lost 6 bases, and 6 bases had no gene match.

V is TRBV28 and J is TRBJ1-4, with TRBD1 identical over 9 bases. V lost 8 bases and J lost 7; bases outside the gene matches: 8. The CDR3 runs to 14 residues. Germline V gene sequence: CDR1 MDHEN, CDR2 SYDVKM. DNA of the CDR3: TGTGCCAGCCACTACAGGGGGCAAGCTGAAAAACTGTTTTTT. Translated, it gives CASHYRGQAEKLFF.